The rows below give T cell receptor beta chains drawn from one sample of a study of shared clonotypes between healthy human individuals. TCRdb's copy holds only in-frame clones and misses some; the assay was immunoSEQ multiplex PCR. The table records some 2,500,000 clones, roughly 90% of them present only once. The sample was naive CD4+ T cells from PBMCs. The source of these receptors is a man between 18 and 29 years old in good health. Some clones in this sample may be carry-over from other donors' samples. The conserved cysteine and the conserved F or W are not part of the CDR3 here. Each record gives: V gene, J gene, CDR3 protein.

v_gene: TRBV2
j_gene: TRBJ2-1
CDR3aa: ASNRANNEQF

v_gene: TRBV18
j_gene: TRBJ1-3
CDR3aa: ASSPSRAGGGNTIY

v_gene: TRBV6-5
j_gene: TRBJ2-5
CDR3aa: ASSYWLQGAKETQY

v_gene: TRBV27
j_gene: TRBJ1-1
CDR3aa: ASRSWANTEAF

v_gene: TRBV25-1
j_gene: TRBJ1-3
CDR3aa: ASSPTGGVYTIY

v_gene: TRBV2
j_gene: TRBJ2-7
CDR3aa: ASSVTGVGFGEQY

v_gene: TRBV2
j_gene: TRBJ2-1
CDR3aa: ASSVADEQF

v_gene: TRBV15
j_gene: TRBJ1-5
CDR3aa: ATSRERYSNQPQH

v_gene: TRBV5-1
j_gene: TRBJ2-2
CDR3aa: ASSDRTGNTGELF

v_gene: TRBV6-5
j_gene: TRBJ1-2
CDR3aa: ASRRWDREDFGYT

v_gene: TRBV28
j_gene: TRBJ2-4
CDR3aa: ASRDGGGLAKNIQY

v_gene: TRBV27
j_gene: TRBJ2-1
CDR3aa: ASFRQGRGNEQF

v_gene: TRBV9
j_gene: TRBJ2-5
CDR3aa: ASSVVSSETQY

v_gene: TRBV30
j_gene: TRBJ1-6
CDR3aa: AWSVVDATSPLH

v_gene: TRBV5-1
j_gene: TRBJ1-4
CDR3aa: ASSPNYREKLF

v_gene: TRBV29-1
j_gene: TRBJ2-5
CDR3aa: SVEDLWGTQY

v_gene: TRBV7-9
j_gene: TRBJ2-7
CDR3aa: ASSRSGSAYEQY

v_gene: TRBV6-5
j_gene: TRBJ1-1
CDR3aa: ASSPGGVGTEAF

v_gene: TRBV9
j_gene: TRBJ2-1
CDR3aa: ASSVTAGSYNEQF

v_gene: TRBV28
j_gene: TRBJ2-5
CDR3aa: ASVGAPQETQY

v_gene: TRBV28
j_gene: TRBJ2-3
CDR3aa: ASSWDRGTDTQY

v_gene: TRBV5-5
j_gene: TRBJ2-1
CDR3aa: ASSLVGRPSSYNEQF

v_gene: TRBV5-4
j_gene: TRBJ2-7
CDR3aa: ASSANSYSTSYEQY

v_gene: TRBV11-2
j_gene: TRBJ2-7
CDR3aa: ASSRETGWYEQY

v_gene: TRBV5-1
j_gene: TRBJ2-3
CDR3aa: ASSLTSGTDTQY

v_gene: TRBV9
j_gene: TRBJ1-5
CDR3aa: ASSVDRGGQPQH

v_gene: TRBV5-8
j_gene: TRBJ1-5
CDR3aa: ASSLEVGTRNQPQH

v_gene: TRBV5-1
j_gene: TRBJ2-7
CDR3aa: ASSLGVLPIPEQY

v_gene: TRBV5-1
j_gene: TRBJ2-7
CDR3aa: ASSPEPGLYYEQY

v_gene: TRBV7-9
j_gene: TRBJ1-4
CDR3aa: ASSLRGGEKLF

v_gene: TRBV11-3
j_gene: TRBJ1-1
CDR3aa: ASSLDPGTEAF

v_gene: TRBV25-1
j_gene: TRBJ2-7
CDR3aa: ASRGTYSYEQY

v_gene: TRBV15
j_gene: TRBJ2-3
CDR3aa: ATSPRRDTQY

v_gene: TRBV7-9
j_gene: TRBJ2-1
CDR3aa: ASSPGLAGVEQF

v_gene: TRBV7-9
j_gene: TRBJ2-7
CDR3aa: ASSFSRTVSSYEQY

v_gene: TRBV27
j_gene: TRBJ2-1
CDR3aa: ASSFYGPAVEQF

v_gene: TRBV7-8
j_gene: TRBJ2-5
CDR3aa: ASSYGWGQETQY

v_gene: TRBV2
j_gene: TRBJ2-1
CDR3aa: ASSDERSSYNEQF

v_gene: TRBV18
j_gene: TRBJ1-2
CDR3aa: ASSRPGDNYGYT

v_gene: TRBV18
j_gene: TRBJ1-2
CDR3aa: ASSPLQDRAMGGYT

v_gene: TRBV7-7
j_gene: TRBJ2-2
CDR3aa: ASSPTLAGGELF